This paragraph reports one TCR beta chain. Clones were read by immunoSEQ multiplex PCR, and TCRdb kept only the in-frame ones, dropping some. The table includes 55,000 to 70,000 clones, roughly nine tenths detected once. This entry comes from a study of OX40 agonist ivuxolimab in advanced cancers. On the study more broadly: Ivuxolimab doses were 0.01, 0.1, 0.3, 1.5, 3 or 10 mg/kg every 2 weeks. Patients receiving dose escalation had hepatocellular carcinoma, melanoma, renal cell or head and neck cancer. Prior checkpoint blockade (anti-PD-1, anti-PD-L1 or anti-CTLA-4) was permitted; under 50% had it.

The J segment lost 6 bases and the V segment lost 3 bases, leaving 5 bases of the junction unmatched. The CDR3 length is 15 residues. Germline-derived CDR1 and CDR2 are SGDLS and YYNGEE. Sampled blood was obtained at baseline, cycle 4 day 1, and cycle 7 day 1. This sample comprised CD4+ or CD8+ T cells sorted from blood, obtained in a trial of the OX40 agonist ivuxolimab. The J gene is TRBJ2-1, the V gene TRBV9; TRBD1 agrees at 11 bases. The clonotype was recovered from an adult with an advanced solid tumor such as melanoma, head and neck, liver or kidney cancer. This chain's CDR3 is CASSEWTGGSNEQFF. The CDR3 DNA reads as TGTGCCAGCAGCGAGTGGACAGGGGGCAGCAATGAGCAGTTCTTC.